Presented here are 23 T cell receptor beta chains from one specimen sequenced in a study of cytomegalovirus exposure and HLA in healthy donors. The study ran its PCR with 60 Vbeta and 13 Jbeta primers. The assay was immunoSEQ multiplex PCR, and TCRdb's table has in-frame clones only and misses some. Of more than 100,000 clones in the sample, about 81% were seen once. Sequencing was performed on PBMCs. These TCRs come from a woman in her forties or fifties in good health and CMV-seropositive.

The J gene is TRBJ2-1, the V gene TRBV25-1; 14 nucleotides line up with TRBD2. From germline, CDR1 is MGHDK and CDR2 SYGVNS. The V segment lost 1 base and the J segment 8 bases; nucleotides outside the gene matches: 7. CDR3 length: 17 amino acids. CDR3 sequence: CASSESWTSGRMDEQFF. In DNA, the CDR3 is TGTGCCAGCAGTGAATCCTGGACTAGCGGGAGGATGGATGAGCAGTTCTTC.

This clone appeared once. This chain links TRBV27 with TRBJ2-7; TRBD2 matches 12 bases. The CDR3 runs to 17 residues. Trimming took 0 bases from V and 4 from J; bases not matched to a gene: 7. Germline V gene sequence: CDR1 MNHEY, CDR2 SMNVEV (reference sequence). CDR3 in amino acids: CASSLSILAGGLYEQYF. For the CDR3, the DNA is TGTGCCAGCAGTTTATCGATTCTAGCGGGGGGGTTATACGAGCAGTACTTC.

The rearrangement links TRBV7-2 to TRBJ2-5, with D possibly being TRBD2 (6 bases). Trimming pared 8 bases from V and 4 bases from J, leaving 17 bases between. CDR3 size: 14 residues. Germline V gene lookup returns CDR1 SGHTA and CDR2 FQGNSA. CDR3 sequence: CASARTNGAETQYF. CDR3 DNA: TGTGCCAGCGCCAGGACTAATGGGGCAGAGACCCAGTACTTC.

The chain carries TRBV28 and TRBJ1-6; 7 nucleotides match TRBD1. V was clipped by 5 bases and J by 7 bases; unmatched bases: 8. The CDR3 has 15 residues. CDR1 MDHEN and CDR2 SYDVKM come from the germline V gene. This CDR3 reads CASSTRQGYNSPLHF. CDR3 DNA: TGTGCCAGCAGTACCCGACAGGGTTACAATTCACCCCTCCACTTT.

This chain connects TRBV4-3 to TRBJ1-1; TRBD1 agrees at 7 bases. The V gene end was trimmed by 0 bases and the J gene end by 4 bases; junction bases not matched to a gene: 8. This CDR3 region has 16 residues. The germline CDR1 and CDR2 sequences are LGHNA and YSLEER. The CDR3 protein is CASSQDGTGESTEAFF. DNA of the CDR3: TGCGCCAGCAGCCAAGATGGAACAGGGGAGAGCACTGAAGCTTTCTTT.

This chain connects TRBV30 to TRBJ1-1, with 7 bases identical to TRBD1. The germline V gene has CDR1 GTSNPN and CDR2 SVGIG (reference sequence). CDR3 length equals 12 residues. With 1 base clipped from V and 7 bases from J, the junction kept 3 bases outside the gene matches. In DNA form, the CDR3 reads TGTGCCTGGAGTGGACAGGGCCTTGAAGCTTTCTTT. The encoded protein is CAWSGQGLEAFF.

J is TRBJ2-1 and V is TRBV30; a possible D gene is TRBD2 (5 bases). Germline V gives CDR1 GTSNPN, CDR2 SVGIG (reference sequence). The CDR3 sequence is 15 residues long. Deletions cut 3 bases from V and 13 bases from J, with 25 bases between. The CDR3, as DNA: TGTGCCTGGAGCTCTAACAAAGGGAGCTCGTACAAACAGTTCTTC. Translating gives CAWSSNKGSSYKQFF.

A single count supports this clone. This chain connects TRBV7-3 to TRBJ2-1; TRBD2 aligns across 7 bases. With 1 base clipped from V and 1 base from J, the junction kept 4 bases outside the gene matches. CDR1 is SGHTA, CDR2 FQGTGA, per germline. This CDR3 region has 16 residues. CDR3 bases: TGTGCCAGCAGCTTAAGGTGGGGGGGGTCCTACAATGAGCAGTTCTTC. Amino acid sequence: CASSLRWGGSYNEQFF.

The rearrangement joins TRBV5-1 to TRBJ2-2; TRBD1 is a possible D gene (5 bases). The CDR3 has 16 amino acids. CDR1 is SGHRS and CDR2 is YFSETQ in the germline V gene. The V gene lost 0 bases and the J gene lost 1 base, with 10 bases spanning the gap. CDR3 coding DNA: TGCGCCAGCAGCTTGGTTAGTAGGGGGAACACCGGGGAGCTGTTTTTT. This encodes CASSLVSRGNTGELFF.

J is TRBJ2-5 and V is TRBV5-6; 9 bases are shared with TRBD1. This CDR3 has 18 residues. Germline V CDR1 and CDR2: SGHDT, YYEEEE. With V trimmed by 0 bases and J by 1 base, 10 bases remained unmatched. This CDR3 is CASSLGPGQGYFQETQYF. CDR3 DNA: TGTGCCAGCAGCTTGGGTCCGGGACAGGGATACTTCCAAGAGACCCAGTACTTC. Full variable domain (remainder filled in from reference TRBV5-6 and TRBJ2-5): DAGVTQSPTHLIKTRGQQVTLRCSPKSGHDTVSWYQQALGQGPQFIFQYYEEEERQRGNFPDRFSGHQFPNYSSELNVNALLLGDSALYLCASSLGPGQGYFQETQYFGPGTRLLVL.

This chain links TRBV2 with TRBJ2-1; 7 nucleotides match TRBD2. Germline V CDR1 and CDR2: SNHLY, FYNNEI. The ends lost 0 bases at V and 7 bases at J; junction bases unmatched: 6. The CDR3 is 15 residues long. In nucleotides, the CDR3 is TGTGCCAGCAGTGAAGCAGGCGGGGGAGTGAATGAGCAGTTCTTC. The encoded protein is CASSEAGGGVNEQFF. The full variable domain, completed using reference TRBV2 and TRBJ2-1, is EPEVTQTPSHQVTQMGQEVILRCVPISNHLYFYWYRQILGQKVEFLVSFYNNEISEKSEIFDDQFSVERPDGSNFTLKIRSTKLEDSAMYFCASSEAGGGVNEQFFGPGTRLTVL.

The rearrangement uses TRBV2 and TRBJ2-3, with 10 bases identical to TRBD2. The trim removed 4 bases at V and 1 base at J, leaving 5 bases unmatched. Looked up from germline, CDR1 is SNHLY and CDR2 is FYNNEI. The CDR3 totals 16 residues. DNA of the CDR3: TGTGCCAGCAGTGGAATAGCGGGAGGAGGCACAGATACGCAGTATTTT. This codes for CASSGIAGGGTDTQYF.

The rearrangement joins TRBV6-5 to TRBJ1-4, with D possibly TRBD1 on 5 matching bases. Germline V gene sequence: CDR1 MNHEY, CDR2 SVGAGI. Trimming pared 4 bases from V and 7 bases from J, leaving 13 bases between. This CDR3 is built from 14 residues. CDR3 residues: CASSFDRGGEKLFF. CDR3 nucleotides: TGTGCCAGCAGTTTTGATAGGGGAGGTGAAAAACTGTTTTTT.

CDR3 DNA: TGTGCCAGCAGCTCCCCCGGGACTTCGGGTAATGAGCAGTTCTTC. Its protein product is CASSSPGTSGNEQFF. The chain uses TRBV7-3 and TRBJ2-1; D is perhaps TRBD2 (6 bases). The CDR3 sequence is 15 residues long. Germline V gene lookup returns CDR1 SGHTA and CDR2 FQGTGA. The germline V and J ends were trimmed by 4 bases and 7 bases, with 17 bases remaining between them.

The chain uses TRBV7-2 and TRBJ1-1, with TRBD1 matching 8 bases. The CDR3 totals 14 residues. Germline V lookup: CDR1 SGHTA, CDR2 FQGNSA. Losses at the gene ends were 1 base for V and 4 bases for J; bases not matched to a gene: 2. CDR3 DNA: TGTGCCAGCAGCTTAGACAGGGGGAGCACTGAAGCTTTCTTT. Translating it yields CASSLDRGSTEAFF. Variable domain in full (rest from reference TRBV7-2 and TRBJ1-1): GAGVSQSPSNKVTEKGKDVELRCDPISGHTALYWYRQSLGQGLEFLIYFQGNSAPDKSGLPSDRFSAERTGGSVSTLTIQRTQQEDSAVYLCASSLDRGSTEAFFGQGTRLTVV.

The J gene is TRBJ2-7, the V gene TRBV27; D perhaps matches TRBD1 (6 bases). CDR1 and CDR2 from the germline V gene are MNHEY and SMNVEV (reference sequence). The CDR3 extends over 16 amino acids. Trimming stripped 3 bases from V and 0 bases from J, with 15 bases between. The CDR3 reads CASSFLDSQHSYEQYF. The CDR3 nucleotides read TGTGCCAGCAGTTTTTTGGACAGCCAACACTCCTACGAGCAGTACTTC.

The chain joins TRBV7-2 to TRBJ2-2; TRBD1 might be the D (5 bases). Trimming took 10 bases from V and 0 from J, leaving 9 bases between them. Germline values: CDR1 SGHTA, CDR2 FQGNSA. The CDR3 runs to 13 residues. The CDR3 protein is CATRGTNTGELFF. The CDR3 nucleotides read TGTGCCACTAGGGGCACGAACACCGGGGAGCTGTTTTTT.

CDR3 sequence (DNA): TGTGCCACCAGCAACCTACTAGCGGGGCGGGCGGATGAGCAGTTCTTC. It specifies CATSNLLAGRADEQFF. V usage is TRBV15 and J usage is TRBJ2-1; 10 nucleotides align to TRBD2. The CDR3 has 16 residues. Germline V lookup: CDR1 LNHNV, CDR2 YYDKDF (reference sequence). Trimming cost V 4 bases and J 8 bases; bases outside gene matches: 11.

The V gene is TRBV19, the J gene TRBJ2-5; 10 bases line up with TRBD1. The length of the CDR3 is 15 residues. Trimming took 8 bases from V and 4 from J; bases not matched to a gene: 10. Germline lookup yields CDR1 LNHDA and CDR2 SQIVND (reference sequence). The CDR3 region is CASSTGTGVLETQYF. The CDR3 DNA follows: TGTGCCAGTTCAACCGGGACAGGGGTGTTAGAGACCCAGTACTTC.

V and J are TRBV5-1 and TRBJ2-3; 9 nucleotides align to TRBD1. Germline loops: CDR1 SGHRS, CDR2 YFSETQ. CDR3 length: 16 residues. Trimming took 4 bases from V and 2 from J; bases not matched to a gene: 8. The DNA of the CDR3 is TGCGCCAGCAGCCTGAGACAGGGGGGGTACACAGATACGCAGTATTTT. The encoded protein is CASSLRQGGYTDTQYF.

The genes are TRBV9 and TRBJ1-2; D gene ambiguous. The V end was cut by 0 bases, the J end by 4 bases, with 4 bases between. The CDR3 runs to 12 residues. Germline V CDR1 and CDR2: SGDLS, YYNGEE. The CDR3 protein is CASSVGGYGYTF. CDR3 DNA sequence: TGTGCCAGCAGCGTAGGAGGCTATGGCTACACCTTC.

The CDR3 region has the DNA TGTGCCTGGAGTGGCGGGGACAGACTGAACACTGAAGCTTTCTTT. Translation: CAWSGGDRLNTEAFF. V is TRBV30 and J is TRBJ1-1; 7 bases align to TRBD1. CDR3 length: 15 amino acids. The V segment lost 1 base and the J segment 0 bases; nucleotides outside the gene matches: 5. Germline CDR1 and CDR2: GTSNPN and SVGIG (reference sequence).

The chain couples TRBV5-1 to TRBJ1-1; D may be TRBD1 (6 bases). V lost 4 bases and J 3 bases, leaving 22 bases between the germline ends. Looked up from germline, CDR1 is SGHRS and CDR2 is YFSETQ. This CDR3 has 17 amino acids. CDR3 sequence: CASSPTGGGRGDTEAFF. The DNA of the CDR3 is TGCGCCAGCAGCCCAACGGGGGGCGGACGGGGCGACACTGAAGCTTTCTTT.